Below are 25 T cell receptor beta chains sequenced from a single sample in a study of T cells in Graves' hyperthyroidism and ophthalmopathy. Amplified TCR beta CDR3 regions derived from RNA transcripts. Using the HTBI primer set, a first-round RT-PCR was run on the TCR CDR3. TCRdb re-called the multiplex PCR reads through MiXCR, storing one row per CDR3 protein. The sample has a few hundred thousand distinct CDR3 sequences; roughly 20% are singletons. What was sequenced was blood. The receptors derive from a man aged 18 to 30 with Graves' hyperthyroidism.

This clonotype was counted many times. This chain joins TRBV28 and TRBJ2-7, with D perhaps matching TRBD1 (6 bases). Trimming cost V 7 bases and J 5 bases, with 18 bases left between them. From germline, CDR1 is MDHEN and CDR2 SYDVKM. This CDR3 has 14 residues. This CDR3 reads CASTATGPQDEQYF. CDR3 coding DNA: TGTGCCAGCACTGCGACAGGACCACAGGACGAGCAGTACTTC. Variable domain in full (rest from reference TRBV28 and TRBJ2-7): DVKVTQSSRYLVKRTGEKVFLECVQDMDHENMFWYRQDPGLGLRLIYFSYDVKMKEKGDIPEGYSVSREKKERFSLILESASTNQTSMYLCASTATGPQDEQYFGPGTRLTVT.

This clonotype was seen many times. This chain joins TRBV7-9 and TRBJ1-1; no clear D gene. Between the trimmed V and J ends, which lost 3 bases and 1 base, there was a span of 9 bases. Germline CDR1 and CDR2: SEHNR and FQNEAQ (reference sequence). This CDR3 region has 14 residues. The CDR3 DNA reads TGTGCCAGCAGCTTGGACCTTTCGAACACTGAAGCTTTCTTT. Protein product: CASSLDLSNTEAFF.

This clonotype was counted many times. The V and J genes are TRBV10-3 and TRBJ2-7, with 10 bases identical to TRBD2. Per germline, CDR1 ENHRY and CDR2 SYGVKD. With 3 bases clipped from V and 4 bases from J, the junction kept 3 bases outside the gene matches. The CDR3 length is 14 residues. The CDR3 sequence is CAISELSGGYEQYF. Here the CDR3 DNA reads TGTGCCATCAGTGAACTTAGCGGGGGGTACGAGCAGTACTTC.

The chain couples TRBV3-1 to TRBJ1-2; 9 bases map to TRBD1. Germline loops: CDR1 LGHDT, CDR2 YNNKEL (reference sequence). V was clipped by 4 bases and J by 4 bases; unmatched bases: 7. There are 15 residues in the CDR3. CDR3: CASSRLTGGSYGYTF. The CDR3 DNA is TGTGCCAGCAGCCGATTGACAGGGGGAAGCTATGGCTACACCTTC.

Ten or more counts support this clonotype. The V gene is TRBV27, the J gene TRBJ2-7; 13 nucleotides agree with TRBD2. The CDR3 contains 15 residues. CDR1 is MNHEY, CDR2 SMNVEV, per germline (reference sequence). J lost 2 bases, V lost 3 bases, and 1 base had no gene match. The CDR3 sequence: CASSFGLAGAYEQYF. The CDR3 coding sequence is TGTGCCAGCAGTTTCGGACTAGCGGGGGCCTACGAGCAGTACTTC.

This clonotype appeared a few times. The chain employs TRBV6-1 and TRBJ1-1; 9 bases align to TRBD1. The CDR3 loop spans 14 amino acids. Germline V gives CDR1 MNHNS, CDR2 SASEGT. V was clipped by 6 bases and J by 5 bases; unmatched bases: 7. In DNA, the CDR3 is TGTGCCAGCAGGGGGACAGGGCGGAATACTGAAGCTTTCTTT. This translates into CASRGTGRNTEAFF.

This sequence joins TRBV6-5 and TRBJ2-5; D perhaps matches TRBD1 (5 bases). Germline-derived CDR1 and CDR2 are MNHEY and SVGAGI. Trimming removed 4 bases from V and 11 bases from J, with 17 bases in between. This CDR3 contains 13 residues. CDR3 region: CASSSARTDTQYF. DNA of the CDR3: TGTGCCAGCAGTTCCGCAAGGACGGACACTCAGTACTTC.

This clonotype has more than one count but fewer than ten. J is TRBJ2-5 and V is TRBV19; D uncertain. The length of the CDR3 is 13 residues. V shed 6 bases and J shed 2 bases, with 10 bases lying between them. Germline-derived CDR1 and CDR2 are LNHDA and SQIVND (reference sequence). The CDR3 DNA is TGTGCCAGTAGATCACCCCTTCAAGAGACCCAGTACTTC. Encoded protein: CASRSPLQETQYF.

This clonotype was recorded at least ten times. This chain uses TRBV28 with TRBJ1-2; tentatively, D is TRBD1 (6 bases). The germline CDR1 and CDR2 sequences are MDHEN and SYDVKM. V lost 4 bases, J lost 4 bases, and 10 bases lay in between. CDR3 size: 13 residues. DNA for the CDR3: TGTGCCAGCAGTTCTGACAGGAGCTATGGCTACACCTTC. Translated, it gives CASSSDRSYGYTF.

The sample holds many counts of this clonotype. The chain links TRBV20-1 to TRBJ1-1; D is ambiguous. This CDR3 contains 13 residues. Germline V lookup: CDR1 DFQATT, CDR2 SNEGSKA (reference sequence). Trimming stripped 1 base from V and 3 bases from J, with 9 bases between. The DNA of the CDR3 is TGCAGTGCTAGAGTAGGCCGGGACACTGAAGCTTTCTTT. Its translation: CSARVGRDTEAFF.

This clonotype was detected many times. The rearrangement uses TRBV15 and TRBJ1-1; no reliable D call. From germline, CDR1 is LNHNV and CDR2 YYDKDF (reference sequence). The CDR3 length is 13 residues. The V and J ends lost 0 bases and 6 bases respectively, with 8 bases between them. The DNA for the CDR3 is TGTGCCACCAGCAGAGATGAGCAGTCTGAAGCTTTCTTT. Translation: CATSRDEQSEAFF.

This clonotype was counted only a few times. The genes are TRBV6-1 and TRBJ2-3, with a possible D match to TRBD1 (6 bases). The CDR3 contains 15 residues. Germline loops: CDR1 MNHNS, CDR2 SASEGT. V lost 6 bases and J lost 5, with 18 bases in between. CDR3 loop: CASSSDRPRVDTQYF. The CDR3 DNA reads TGTGCCAGCAGCAGCGACAGGCCCCGGGTAGATACGCAGTATTTT.

This clonotype has a count of ten or more. This chain links TRBV6-1 with TRBJ1-5, with D unclear. V dropped 4 bases and J dropped 7 bases, with 14 bases sitting between them. The V gene's germline CDR1 is MNHNS and CDR2 SASEGT. This CDR3 comprises 14 residues. CDR3 DNA sequence: TGTGCCAGCAGTGGGGTCGGGGTAGGCCAGCCCCAGCATTTT. The encoded protein is CASSGVGVGQPQHF.

This clonotype was seen at least ten times. The gene calls are TRBV30 and TRBJ2-5; 8 nucleotides agree with TRBD2. Germline V gene data show CDR1 as GTSNPN and CDR2 as SVGIG (reference sequence). Losses at the gene ends were 4 bases for V and 2 bases for J; bases not matched to a gene: 6. The CDR3 spans 14 residues. The CDR3 loop is CAWTREGLQETQYF. Here the CDR3 DNA reads TGTGCCTGGACCCGGGAGGGCCTGCAAGAGACCCAGTACTTC.

The chain employs TRBV3-1 and TRBJ2-7; TRBD2 matches at 11 bases. The V segment lost 4 bases and the J segment 7 bases; nucleotides outside the gene matches: 9. Germline V gene data show CDR1 as LGHDT and CDR2 as YNNKEL (reference sequence). The CDR3 runs to 15 residues. The CDR3 spells CASSLSGLAVWEQYF. In DNA form, the CDR3 reads TGTGCCAGCAGCCTATCGGGACTAGCGGTGTGGGAGCAGTACTTC.

This clonotype was detected many times. J is TRBJ2-2 and V is TRBV12-3 or TRBV12-4; D call uncertain. V was trimmed by 7 bases and J by 2 bases, leaving 5 bases between them. The length of the CDR3 is 12 residues. The CDR3 protein is CASNHNTGELFF. The CDR3 DNA sequence: TGTGCCAGCAATCATAACACCGGGGAGCTGTTTTTT.

CDR3 sequence reads: CASSAQTGEAFF. CDR3 nucleotides: TGTGCCAGCAGTGCCCAGACAGGTGAAGCTTTCTTT. The J gene is TRBJ1-1, the V gene TRBV28, with a possible D match to TRBD1 (6 bases). This CDR3 contains 12 residues. V was cut by 5 bases and J by 7 bases, with 11 bases left in between. Germline lookup yields CDR1 MDHEN and CDR2 SYDVKM.

This clonotype came up many times. This rearrangement joins TRBV25-1 to TRBJ1-3; TRBD1 is a possible D gene (6 bases). CDR3 length equals 18 residues. Germline CDR1 and CDR2: MGHDK and SYGVNS. V dropped 3 bases and J dropped 0 bases, with 18 bases sitting between them. The CDR3 sequence: CASSDPRTDPSSGNTIYF. The CDR3 nucleotides read TGTGCCAGCAGTGATCCTAGGACAGATCCGAGCTCTGGAAACACCATATATTTT.

This clonotype was counted ten times or more. The gene calls are TRBV2 and TRBJ1-2; D may be TRBD1 (5 bases). Trimming pared 0 bases from V and 1 base from J, leaving 6 bases between. This CDR3 comprises 14 residues. CDR1 is SNHLY and CDR2 is FYNNEI in the germline V gene. This CDR3 reads CASSEAGGNYGYTF. CDR3 bases: TGTGCCAGCAGTGAAGCCGGGGGTAACTATGGCTACACCTTC.

There are many counts of this clonotype. This chain links TRBV7-9 with TRBJ1-1; weak D call: TRBD1 (5 bases). The CDR3 covers 13 residues. The germline gives CDR1 SEHNR, CDR2 FQNEAQ (reference sequence). V was trimmed by 5 bases and J by 4 bases, leaving 11 bases between them. The CDR3 sequence is CASSQDKGTEAFF. The CDR3 bases are TGTGCCAGCAGCCAGGACAAGGGCACTGAAGCTTTCTTT.

This clonotype came up a few times. This sequence joins TRBV12-3 or TRBV12-4 and TRBJ2-3; the D gene is possibly TRBD2 (6 bases). The V and J ends lost 6 bases and 0 bases respectively, with 16 bases between them. The CDR3 extends over 16 amino acids. In nucleotides, the CDR3 is TGTGCCAGCAGCTCACAAATGGGGACTAGCACAGATACGCAGTATTTT. Translation gives CASSSQMGTSTDTQYF.

This clonotype was counted only a few times. As DNA, the CDR3 is TGCGCCAGCAGCCCCGGGACTCCGGGGGAGACCCAGTACTTC. This sequence encodes CASSPGTPGETQYF. This chain uses TRBV5-1 with TRBJ2-5, with D tentatively TRBD2 (6 bases). V was pared by 4 bases and J by 5 bases, with 15 bases between. CDR3 length: 14 residues. Per the germline V gene, CDR1 is SGHRS and CDR2 is YFSETQ.

This CDR3 is CASSEQGARSSGNTIYF. Here the CDR3 DNA reads TGTGCCAGCAGTGAACAGGGGGCGCGTTCGTCTGGAAACACCATATATTTT. The J gene is TRBJ1-3, the V gene TRBV6-1, with 8 bases aligning to TRBD1. Germline V gives CDR1 MNHNS, CDR2 SASEGT. The V and J ends lost 2 bases and 1 base, in that order; junction bases with no gene match: 7. The CDR3 contains 17 residues.

This clonotype was found many times. The chain is built from TRBV19 and TRBJ1-2; D remains unclear. The length of the CDR3 is 16 residues. Trimming took off 5 bases at V and 3 bases at J, with 19 bases between the two ends. The germline CDR1 and CDR2 sequences are LNHDA and SQIVND (reference sequence). The CDR3 loop is CASSFGPRFSDYGYTF. Written as DNA, the CDR3 is TGTGCCAGTAGTTTTGGCCCGCGATTCTCCGACTATGGCTACACCTTC. Supplemented by reference TRBV19 and TRBJ1-2, the full variable domain reads DGGITQSPKYLFRKEGQNVTLSCEQNLNHDAMYWYRQDPGQGLRLIYYSQIVNDFQKGDIAEGYSVSREKKESFPLTVTSAQKNPTAFYLCASSFGPRFSDYGYTFGSGTRLTVV.

Regarding this clonotype: One end of the junction does not line up with germline, which may come from a read error. This chain joins TRBV6-5 and TRBJ2-2; either TRBD1 or TRBD2 may supply D (6 bases each). CDR1 MNHEY and CDR2 SVGAGI come from the germline V gene. This CDR3 has 17 amino acids. CDR3 in amino acids: CASSYSPGAANTGELVF. The CDR3 DNA reads as TGTGCCAGCAGTTACTCGCCGGGGGCAGCCAACACCGGGGAGCTGGTTTTT.